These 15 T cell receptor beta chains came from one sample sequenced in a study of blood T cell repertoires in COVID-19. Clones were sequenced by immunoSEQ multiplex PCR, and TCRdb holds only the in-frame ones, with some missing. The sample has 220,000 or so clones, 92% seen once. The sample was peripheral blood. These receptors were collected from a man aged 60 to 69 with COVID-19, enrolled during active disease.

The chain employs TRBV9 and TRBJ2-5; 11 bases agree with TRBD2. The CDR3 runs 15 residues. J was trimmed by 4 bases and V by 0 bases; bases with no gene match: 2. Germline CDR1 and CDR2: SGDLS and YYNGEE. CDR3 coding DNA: TGTGCCAGCAGCGTAGTAGCGGGGGGGCTAGAGACCCAGTACTTC. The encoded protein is CASSVVAGGLETQYF.

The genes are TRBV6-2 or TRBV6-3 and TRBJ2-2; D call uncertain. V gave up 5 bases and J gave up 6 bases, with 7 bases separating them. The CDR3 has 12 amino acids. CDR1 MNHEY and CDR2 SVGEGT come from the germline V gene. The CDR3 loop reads CASSIRSGELFF. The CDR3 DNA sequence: TGTGCCAGCAGTATCCGGTCCGGGGAGCTGTTTTTT.

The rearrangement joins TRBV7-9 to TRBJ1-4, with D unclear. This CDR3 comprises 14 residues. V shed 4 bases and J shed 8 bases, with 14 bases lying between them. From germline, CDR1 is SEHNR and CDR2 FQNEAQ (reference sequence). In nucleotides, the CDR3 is TGTGCCAGCAGCTCAGGCTTTCCACGGGAAAAACTGTTTTTT. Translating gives CASSSGFPREKLFF.

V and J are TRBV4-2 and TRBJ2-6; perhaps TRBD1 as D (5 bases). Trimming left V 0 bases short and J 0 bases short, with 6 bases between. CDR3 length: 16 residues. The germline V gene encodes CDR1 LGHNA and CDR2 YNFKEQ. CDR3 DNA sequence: TGTGCCAGCAGCCAAGAAGGGGTCTCTGGGGCCAACGTCCTGACTTTC. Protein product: CASSQEGVSGANVLTF.

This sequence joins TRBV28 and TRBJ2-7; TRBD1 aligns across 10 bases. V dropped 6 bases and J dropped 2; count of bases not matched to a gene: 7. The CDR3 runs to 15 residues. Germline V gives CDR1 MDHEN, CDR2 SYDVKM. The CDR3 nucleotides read TGTGCCAGCAGACCCGGGACAGGGGTTACCTACGAGCAGTACTTC. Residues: CASRPGTGVTYEQYF.

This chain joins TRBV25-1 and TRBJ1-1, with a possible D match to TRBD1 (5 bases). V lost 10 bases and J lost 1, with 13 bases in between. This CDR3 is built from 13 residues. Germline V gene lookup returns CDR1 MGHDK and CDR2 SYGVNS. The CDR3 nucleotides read TGTGCCACGACGCTAGGGGCGAACACTGAAGCTTTCTTT. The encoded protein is CATTLGANTEAFF. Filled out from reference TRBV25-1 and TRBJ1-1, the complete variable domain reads EADIYQTPRYLVIGTGKKITLECSQTMGHDKMYWYQQDPGMELHLIHYSYGVNSTEKGDLSSESTVSRIRTEHFPLTLESARPSHTSQYLCATTLGANTEAFFGQGTRLTVV.

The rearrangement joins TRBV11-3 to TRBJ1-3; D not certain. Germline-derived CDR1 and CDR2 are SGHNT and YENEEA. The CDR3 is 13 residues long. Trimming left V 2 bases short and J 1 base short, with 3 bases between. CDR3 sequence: CASSLRSGNTIYF. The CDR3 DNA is TGTGCCAGCAGCTTACGGTCTGGAAACACCATATATTTT.

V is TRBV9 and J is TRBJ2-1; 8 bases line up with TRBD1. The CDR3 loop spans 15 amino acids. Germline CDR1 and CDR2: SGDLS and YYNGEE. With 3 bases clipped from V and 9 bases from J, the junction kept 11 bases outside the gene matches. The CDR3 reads CASSAGQVISSEQFF. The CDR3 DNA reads TGTGCCAGCAGCGCGGGACAGGTGATTTCTTCTGAGCAGTTCTTC.

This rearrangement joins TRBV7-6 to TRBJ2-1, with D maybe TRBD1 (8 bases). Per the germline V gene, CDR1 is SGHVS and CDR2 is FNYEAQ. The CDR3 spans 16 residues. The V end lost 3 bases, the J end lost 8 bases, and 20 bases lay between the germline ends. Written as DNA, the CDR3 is TGTGCCAGCAGCTTTGGACAGGGAGGGGTTGGCCATGAGCAGTTCTTC. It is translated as CASSFGQGGVGHEQFF. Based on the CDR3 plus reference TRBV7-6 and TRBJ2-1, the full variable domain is GAGVSQSPRYKVTKRGQDVALRCDPISGHVSLYWYRQALGQGPEFLTYFNYEAQQDKSGLPNDRFSAERPEGSISTLTIQRTEQRDSAMYRCASSFGQGGVGHEQFFGPGTRLTVL.

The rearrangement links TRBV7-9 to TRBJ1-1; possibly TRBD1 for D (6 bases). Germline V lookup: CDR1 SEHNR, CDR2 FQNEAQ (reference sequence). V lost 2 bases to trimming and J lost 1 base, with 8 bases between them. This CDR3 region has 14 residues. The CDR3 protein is CASSLRTENTEAFF. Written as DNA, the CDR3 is TGTGCCAGCAGCTTACGGACAGAGAACACTGAAGCTTTCTTT.

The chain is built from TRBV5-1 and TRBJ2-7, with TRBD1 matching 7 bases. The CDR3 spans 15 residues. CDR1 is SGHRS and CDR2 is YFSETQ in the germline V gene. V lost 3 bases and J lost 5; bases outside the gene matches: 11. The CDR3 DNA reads TGCGCCAGCAGCTCCAACCGACAGGGACGGAACGAGCAGTACTTC. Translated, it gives CASSSNRQGRNEQYF.

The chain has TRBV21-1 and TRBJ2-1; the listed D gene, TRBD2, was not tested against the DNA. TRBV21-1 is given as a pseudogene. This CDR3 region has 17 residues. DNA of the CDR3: TGTGCCAGCAGCGCCAGACGTCCCCGGGAATCCTACAATGAGCAGTTCTTC. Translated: CASSARRPRESYNEQFF.

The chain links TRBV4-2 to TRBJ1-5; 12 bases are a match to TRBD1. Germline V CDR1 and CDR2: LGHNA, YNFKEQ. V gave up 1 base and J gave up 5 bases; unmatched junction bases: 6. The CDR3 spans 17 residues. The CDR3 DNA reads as TGTGCCAGCAGCCAAGTGGGGACAGGGGGCCGGGATCAGCCCCAGCATTTT. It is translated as CASSQVGTGGRDQPQHF.

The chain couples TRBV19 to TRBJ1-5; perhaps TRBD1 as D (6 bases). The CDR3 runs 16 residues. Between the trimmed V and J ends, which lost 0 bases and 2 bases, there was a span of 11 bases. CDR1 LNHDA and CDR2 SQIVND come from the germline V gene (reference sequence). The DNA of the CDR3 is TGTGCCAGTAGTATAGAATCCAGGGGAGGCAATCAGCCCCAGCATTTT. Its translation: CASSIESRGGNQPQHF. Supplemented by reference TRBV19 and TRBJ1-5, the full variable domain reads DGGITQSPKYLFRKEGQNVTLSCEQNLNHDAMYWYRQDPGQGLRLIYYSQIVNDFQKGDIAEGYSVSREKKESFPLTVTSAQKNPTAFYLCASSIESRGGNQPQHFGDGTRLSIL.

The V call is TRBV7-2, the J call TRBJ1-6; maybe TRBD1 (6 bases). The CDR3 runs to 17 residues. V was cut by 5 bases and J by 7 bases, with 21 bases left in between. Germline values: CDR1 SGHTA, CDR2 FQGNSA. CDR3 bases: TGTGCCAGCAGCCTGCTTCCAATGCGGACAGAGAATTCACCCCTCCACTTT. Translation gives CASSLLPMRTENSPLHF.